Each of the 21 T cell receptor beta chains below was sequenced from the same sample in a study of blood T cell repertoires in COVID-19. Only in-frame clones appear in the TCRdb table, and some are missing; sequencing was by immunoSEQ multiplex PCR. The sample contains fewer than 110,000 clones, roughly 86% of which appear only once. Sequenced material: peripheral blood. Receptor source: a woman aged 30 to 39 with acute or convalescent COVID-19.

The V and J genes are TRBV29-1 and TRBJ2-7; 9 bases fit TRBD1. The CDR3 runs to 11 residues. Losses at the gene ends were 7 bases for V and 7 bases for J; bases not matched to a gene: 5. Germline assignment: CDR1 SQVTM and CDR2 ANQGSEA. DNA of the CDR3: TGCAGCGCCGGGGACAGGGTGGAGCAGTACTTC. As protein: CSAGDRVEQYF.

This clone was seen just once. The rearrangement uses TRBV2 and TRBJ1-2, with D perhaps TRBD1 (6 bases). CDR1 is SNHLY, CDR2 FYNNEI, per germline. V lost 8 bases, J lost 7 bases, and 14 bases lay in between. The CDR3 runs to 12 residues. As DNA, the CDR3 is TGTGCCAGCTTAAGGGGACAAGGTGGCTACACCTTC. This gives the protein CASLRGQGGYTF.

The chain carries TRBV7-9 and TRBJ1-2; no clear D gene. The CDR3 spans 13 residues. Germline V lookup: CDR1 SEHNR, CDR2 FQNEAQ (reference sequence). V was pared by 3 bases and J by 0 bases, with 5 bases between. The CDR3 nucleotides read TGTGCCAGCAGCTTCAGTGCTAACTATGGCTACACCTTC. Translation gives CASSFSANYGYTF.

J is TRBJ1-6 and V is TRBV6-5, with D unclear. The length of the CDR3 is 16 residues. Trimming shortened V by 2 bases and J by 14 bases, and 22 bases separated the two germline ends. Germline V gene sequence: CDR1 MNHEY, CDR2 SVGAGI. The CDR3 is CASSYMGRPPASALHF. In DNA form, the CDR3 reads TGTGCCAGCAGTTACATGGGGAGACCCCCCGCGTCGGCCCTCCACTTT.

V and J are TRBV6-5 and TRBJ2-2, with TRBD1 as a possible D gene (6 bases). The CDR3 has 13 amino acids. CDR1 MNHEY and CDR2 SVGAGI come from the germline V gene. The germline V and J ends were trimmed by 7 bases and 6 bases, with 12 bases remaining between them. DNA for the CDR3: TGTGCCAGCACTACAGGGATCGCCGGGGAGCTGTTTTTT. Its translation is CASTTGIAGELFF.

The chain uses TRBV5-5 and TRBJ2-7; the match to TRBD1 covers 8 bases. With 4 bases clipped from V and 5 bases from J, the junction kept 8 bases outside the gene matches. This CDR3 contains 14 residues. Germline V gives CDR1 SGHKS, CDR2 YYEKEE (reference sequence). CDR3 in DNA: TGTGCCAGCAGCATACAGGGGGTAGGCGACGAGCAGTACTTC. This encodes CASSIQGVGDEQYF.

In its sample, this clone was seen once. The chain carries TRBV25-1 and TRBJ2-7; D may be TRBD1 (5 bases). V was cut by 5 bases and J by 0 bases, with 14 bases left in between. This CDR3 spans 15 amino acids. Germline V gene data show CDR1 as MGHDK and CDR2 as SYGVNS. This CDR3 is CASSLQVGPSYEQYF. In nucleotides, the CDR3 is TGTGCCAGCAGTCTTCAGGTGGGGCCCTCCTACGAGCAGTACTTC.

In this sample, this clone turned up once. The chain recombines TRBV12-5 with TRBJ2-2; 13 bases align to TRBD2. The CDR3 spans 17 residues. V gave up 5 bases and J gave up 6 bases; unmatched junction bases: 9. CDR1 and CDR2 (germline): LGHNT, FRNRAP. The DNA for the CDR3 is TGTGCTAGTGGTCTGGGACTAGCGGGGACAGCACCCGGGGAGCTGTTTTTT. Translation gives CASGLGLAGTAPGELFF.

This chain connects TRBV11-2 to TRBJ2-2; possible D gene TRBD2, 5 bases. This CDR3 has 15 residues. V was shortened by 2 bases and J by 5 bases, with 12 bases between the two germline ends. The germline gives CDR1 SGHAT, CDR2 FQNNGV. The CDR3 coding sequence is TGTGCCAGCAGCTTACCGGGGATCCCTACCGGGGAGCTGTTTTTT. Protein product: CASSLPGIPTGELFF.

This clone was counted once. The chain has TRBV6-5 and TRBJ1-1, with TRBD1 as a possible D gene (5 bases). Trimming took 7 bases from V and 1 from J, leaving 10 bases between them. Germline CDR1 reads MNHEY; CDR2 reads SVGAGI. CDR3 size: 13 residues. CDR3 region: CASTQDKNTEAFF. The CDR3 DNA is TGTGCCAGCACCCAGGACAAGAACACTGAAGCTTTCTTT.

The rearrangement links TRBV7-6 to TRBJ1-2; TRBD1 might be the D (6 bases). Germline V lookup: CDR1 SGHVS, CDR2 FNYEAQ. This CDR3 is 15 amino acids long. V lost 4 bases to trimming and J lost 5 bases, with 17 bases between them. The CDR3: CASSSLQGSAYGYTF. CDR3 nucleotide sequence: TGTGCCAGCAGCTCATTACAGGGATCGGCGTATGGCTACACCTTC.

The chain couples TRBV18 to TRBJ1-1; D uncertain. V was pared by 0 bases and J by 3 bases, with 8 bases between. The CDR3 totals 14 residues. Germline CDR1 KGHSH, CDR2 LQKENI. Here the CDR3 reads CASSPPSSDTEAFF. Written as DNA, the CDR3 is TGTGCCAGCTCACCACCGTCGTCTGACACTGAAGCTTTCTTT.

This clone was detected only a few times. V usage is TRBV27 and J usage is TRBJ2-7; TRBD2 agrees at 7 bases. Germline V gives CDR1 MNHEY, CDR2 SMNVEV (reference sequence). The CDR3 contains 18 residues. J lost 1 base, V lost 3 bases, and 15 bases had no gene match. CDR3: CASSFRGPPSGTSYEQYF. The CDR3 DNA reads TGTGCCAGCAGTTTCAGAGGGCCGCCTAGCGGAACATCCTACGAGCAGTACTTC.

This chain joins TRBV27 and TRBJ2-1, with 11 bases that match TRBD2. The CDR3 is made up of 15 amino acids. J was trimmed by 0 bases and V by 10 bases; bases with no gene match: 5. Looked up from germline, CDR1 is MNHEY and CDR2 is SMNVEV (reference sequence). CDR3 nucleotide sequence: TGTGCCACACTAGCGGGGGTCAACTCCTACAATGAGCAGTTCTTC. Encoded protein: CATLAGVNSYNEQFF.

The chain has TRBV5-6 and TRBJ1-6, with D maybe TRBD1 (5 bases). The CDR3 extends over 15 amino acids. The germline gives CDR1 SGHDT, CDR2 YYEEEE. Between the trimmed V and J ends, which lost 0 bases and 8 bases, there was a span of 12 bases. CDR3 nucleotide sequence: TGTGCCAGCAGCTTGGTTCCCAGGGAAGATTCACCCCTCCACTTT. It yields the protein CASSLVPREDSPLHF.

The V gene is TRBV9, the J gene TRBJ2-1, with D perhaps matching TRBD1 (6 bases). Trimming cost V 2 bases and J 16 bases, with 19 bases left between them. Germline CDR1 SGDLS, CDR2 YYNGEE. CDR3 size: 13 residues. CDR3 DNA sequence: TGTGCCAGCAGCGTCTACCACGGGACAACAAAATTCTTC. Its protein product is CASSVYHGTTKFF.

This chain uses TRBV3-1 (or the pseudogene TRBV3-2) with TRBJ1-4; D uncertain. V was shortened by 5 bases and J by 6 bases, with 4 bases between the two germline ends. There are 11 residues in the CDR3. Germline V gene lookup returns CDR1 LGHDT and CDR2 YNNKEL (reference sequence). CDR3 loop: CASSADEKLFF. For the CDR3, the DNA is TGTGCCAGCAGCGCGGATGAAAAACTGTTTTTT.

This chain joins TRBV19 and TRBJ2-3; TRBD2 matches at 11 bases. Trimming took 6 bases from V and 2 from J; bases not matched to a gene: 4. This CDR3 is 15 amino acids long. Germline CDR1 and CDR2: LNHDA and SQIVND (reference sequence). The CDR3 loop reads CASSPSGGPTDTQYF. As DNA, the CDR3 is TGTGCCAGTAGCCCTAGCGGGGGGCCCACAGATACGCAGTATTTT.

The chain recombines TRBV27 with TRBJ2-3; 11 nucleotides match TRBD1. V was clipped by 2 bases and J by 4 bases; unmatched bases: 8. This CDR3 is built from 17 residues. The germline CDR1 and CDR2 sequences are MNHEY and SMNVEV (reference sequence). Written as DNA, the CDR3 is TGTGCCAGCAGTTTAGGGGTGGGACAGGGGGTCGCAGATACGCAGTATTTT. This gives the protein CASSLGVGQGVADTQYF.

The J gene is TRBJ2-5, the V gene TRBV19; D is unresolved. V lost 5 bases and J lost 7, with 14 bases in between. CDR1 is LNHDA, CDR2 SQIVND, per germline (reference sequence). The CDR3 loop spans 13 amino acids. CDR3 nucleotides: TGTGCCAGTAGTTCTCCGCCGTACGGGACCCAGTACTTC. Protein sequence: CASSSPPYGTQYF.

The chain combines TRBV12-3 or TRBV12-4 with TRBJ2-2; D is ambiguous. The V end lost 2 bases, the J end lost 5 bases, and 3 bases lay between the germline ends. This CDR3 is built from 12 residues. CDR3 nucleotides: TGTGCCAGCAGTTTAACAACCGGGGAGCTGTTTTTT. Its protein product is CASSLTTGELFF.